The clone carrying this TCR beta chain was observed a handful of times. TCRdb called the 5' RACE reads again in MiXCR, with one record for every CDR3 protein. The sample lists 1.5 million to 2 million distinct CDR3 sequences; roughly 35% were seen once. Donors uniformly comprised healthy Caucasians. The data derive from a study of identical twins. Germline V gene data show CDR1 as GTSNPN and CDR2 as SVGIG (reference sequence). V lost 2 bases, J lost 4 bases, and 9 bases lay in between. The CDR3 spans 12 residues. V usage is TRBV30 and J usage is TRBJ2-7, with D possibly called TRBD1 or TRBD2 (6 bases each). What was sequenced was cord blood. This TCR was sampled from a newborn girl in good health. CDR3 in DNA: TGTGCCTGGAGTAGGGGGGCATACGAGCAGTACTTC. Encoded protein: CAWSRGAYEQYF.